Following are 26 T cell receptor beta chains from one sample sequenced in a study of OX40 agonist ivuxolimab in advanced cancers. Data came from immunoSEQ multiplex PCR; TCRdb stores just in-frame clones and leaves some out. Of about 96,000 clones detected, 84% appear once; the ten largest clones hold approximately 6.3%. The specimen was CD4+ or CD8+ T cells sorted from blood, collected in a trial of the OX40 agonist ivuxolimab. These receptors originate from an adult with an advanced solid tumor such as melanoma, head and neck, liver or kidney cancer.

CDR3: CSVAGTSNNEQFF. The CDR3 DNA sequence: TGCAGCGTTGCCGGGACAAGTAACAATGAGCAGTTCTTC. The chain recombines TRBV29-1 with TRBJ2-1; D might be TRBD1 (6 bases). The CDR3 runs 13 residues. Trimming removed 4 bases at V and 5 bases at J, with 12 bases between. The germline V gene has CDR1 SQVTM and CDR2 ANQGSEA.

This clone showed up just once. The chain has TRBV7-6 and TRBJ1-4; D unresolved. The CDR3 totals 14 residues. The ends were cut back, 1 base at V and 4 bases at J, with 7 bases in the middle. CDR1 and CDR2 from the germline V gene are SGHVS and FNYEAQ. CDR3 in amino acids: CASSLGGGNEKLFF. The DNA for the CDR3 is TGTGCCAGCAGCTTAGGGGGTGGTAATGAAAAACTGTTTTTT. Full variable domain (outside the CDR3, taken from reference TRBV7-6 and TRBJ1-4): GAGVSQSPRYKVTKRGQDVALRCDPISGHVSLYWYRQALGQGPEFLTYFNYEAQQDKSGLPNDRFSAERPEGSISTLTIQRTEQRDSAMYRCASSLGGGNEKLFFGSGTQLSVL.

The chain couples TRBV19 to TRBJ1-3; D remains unclear. This CDR3 is built from 16 residues. CDR1 LNHDA and CDR2 SQIVND come from the germline V gene (reference sequence). The germline V and J ends were trimmed by 1 base and 0 bases, with 10 bases remaining between them. CDR3 region: CASSIVGTLSGNTIYF. CDR3 bases: TGTGCCAGTAGTATAGTAGGCACCCTCTCTGGAAACACCATATATTTT.

This chain links TRBV5-1 with TRBJ2-6; D gene uncertain. The CDR3 is 16 residues long. Trimming stripped 0 bases from V and 0 bases from J, with 7 bases between. CDR1 SGHRS and CDR2 YFSETQ come from the germline V gene. The CDR3 DNA reads TGCGCCAGCAGCTTGGACAGTCACTCTGGGGCCAACGTCCTGACTTTC. Protein product: CASSLDSHSGANVLTF.

The genes are TRBV7-9 and TRBJ1-2; TRBD1 agrees at 8 bases. CDR3 length: 15 amino acids. V dropped 4 bases and J dropped 6; count of bases not matched to a gene: 10. Germline CDR1 is SEHNR and CDR2 is FQNEAQ (reference sequence). CDR3 bases: TGTGCCAGCAGCTGGGCGGACAGGGAGTACAATGGCTACACCTTC. Translation: CASSWADREYNGYTF. Looking up the rest from reference TRBV7-9 and TRBJ1-2 gives the full variable domain: DTGVSQNPRHKITKRGQNVTFRCDPISEHNRLYWYRQTLGQGPEFLTYFQNEAQLEKSRLLSDRFSAERPKGSFSTLEIQRTEQGDSAMYLCASSWADREYNGYTFGSGTRLTVV.

The J gene is TRBJ1-1, the V gene TRBV4-3; D call uncertain. Germline CDR1 LGHNA, CDR2 YSLEER. Trimming pared 0 bases from V and 3 bases from J, leaving 5 bases between. This CDR3 contains 13 residues. CDR3 sequence (DNA): TGCGCCAGCAGCCAAGAGGGGTACACTGAAGCTTTCTTT. It specifies CASSQEGYTEAFF.

This rearrangement joins TRBV10-1 to TRBJ2-7; TRBD1 agrees at 10 bases. Germline assignment: CDR1 WNHNN and CDR2 SYGVQD (reference sequence). This CDR3 has 14 residues. V shed 9 bases, J shed 2 bases, and the junction held 7 bases outside the gene matches. The CDR3: CASTPGQGTYEQYF. The CDR3 region has the DNA TGCGCCAGTACCCCGGGACAGGGGACCTACGAGCAGTACTTC.

This clone was picked up a small number of times. The chain employs TRBV7-2 and TRBJ2-3; tentative D call: TRBD2 (7 bases). The CDR3 runs 16 residues. Germline CDR1 reads SGHTA; CDR2 reads FQGNSA. With 5 bases removed from V and 1 base from J, the gap between germline ends came to 16 bases. The CDR3 region has the DNA TGTGCCAGCAGCCCGAGGGGGGGCGGGCGCACAGATACGCAGTATTTT. Encoded protein: CASSPRGGGRTDTQYF.

J is TRBJ1-1 and V is TRBV5-1; D is perhaps TRBD1 (5 bases). The CDR3 totals 14 residues. The V end was cut by 4 bases, the J end by 0 bases, with 10 bases between. Germline V lookup: CDR1 SGHRS, CDR2 YFSETQ. The CDR3 here is CASSLGVLNTEAFF. CDR3 sequence (DNA): TGCGCCAGCAGCCTGGGGGTCTTGAACACTGAAGCTTTCTTT.

The chain is built from TRBV5-4 and TRBJ1-5; D is perhaps TRBD1 (5 bases). The CDR3 runs 14 residues. Trimming took off 1 base at V and 7 bases at J, with 12 bases between the two ends. CDR1 is SGHNT and CDR2 is YYREEE in the germline V gene (reference sequence). This CDR3 is CASSLKGDGQPQHF. For the CDR3, the DNA is TGTGCCAGCAGCTTGAAAGGGGACGGCCAGCCCCAGCATTTT.

The chain uses TRBV5-1 and TRBJ2-2, with TRBD1 matching over 11 bases. Germline values: CDR1 SGHRS, CDR2 YFSETQ. This CDR3 contains 16 residues. V trimming: 7 bases; J trimming: 5 bases; junction bases outside the gene matches: 10. For the CDR3, the DNA is TGCGCCAGCGTCCAACCGGGACAGGGGGGAACCGGGGAGCTGTTTTTT. Translated: CASVQPGQGGTGELFF.

This chain joins TRBV7-9 and TRBJ2-4; 9 bases line up with TRBD2. The CDR3 consists of 13 residues. Unmatched junction bases numbered 12, after V lost 5 bases and J lost 16 bases. The germline gives CDR1 SEHNR, CDR2 FQNEAQ (reference sequence). In DNA, the CDR3 is TGTGCCAGCAGCCTAGGGGGGGATAGCGGGAGATACTTC. It translates to CASSLGGDSGRYF. Full variable domain (outside the CDR3, taken from reference TRBV7-9 and TRBJ2-4): DTGVSQNPRHKITKRGQNVTFRCDPISEHNRLYWYRQTLGQGPEFLTYFQNEAQLEKSRLLSDRFSAERPKGSFSTLEIQRTEQGDSAMYLCASSLGGDSGRYFGAGTRLSVL.

The rearrangement uses TRBV7-2 and TRBJ2-1; 14 positions match TRBD2. The J segment lost 9 bases and the V segment lost 5 bases, leaving 6 bases of the junction unmatched. From germline, CDR1 is SGHTA and CDR2 FQGNSA. The CDR3 runs 15 residues. In DNA form, the CDR3 reads TGTGCCAGCAGCCTTGGACTAGCGGGAGGTATTGAGCAGTTCTTC. Translation gives CASSLGLAGGIEQFF.

CDR3 sequence reads: CASSQLEGGRSGEQYF. The DNA of the CDR3 is TGCGCCAGCAGCCAACTTGAGGGGGGCCGATCGGGCGAGCAGTACTTC. The gene calls are TRBV4-1 and TRBJ2-7, with D perhaps TRBD1 or TRBD2 (6 bases each). V shed 2 bases and J shed 6 bases, with 20 bases lying between them. This CDR3 contains 16 residues. Germline loops: CDR1 MGHRA, CDR2 YSYEKL.

This clone was detected many times. The V and J genes are TRBV19 and TRBJ2-7; TRBD1 matches 9 bases. Trimming took 7 bases from V and 2 from J; bases not matched to a gene: 6. This CDR3 contains 14 residues. CDR1 LNHDA and CDR2 SQIVND come from the germline V gene (reference sequence). CDR3 sequence reads: CASNNRGLTYEQYF. For the CDR3, the DNA is TGTGCCAGTAACAACAGGGGGCTGACCTACGAGCAGTACTTC. Full variable domain (missing parts from reference TRBV19 and TRBJ2-7): DGGITQSPKYLFRKEGQNVTLSCEQNLNHDAMYWYRQDPGQGLRLIYYSQIVNDFQKGDIAEGYSVSREKKESFPLTVTSAQKNPTAFYLCASNNRGLTYEQYFGPGTRLTVT.

The J gene is TRBJ2-2, the V gene TRBV6-1; D unclear. Trimming took off 7 bases at V and 16 bases at J, with 25 bases between the two ends. This CDR3 has 14 residues. Germline CDR1 and CDR2: MNHNS and SASEGT. The CDR3, as DNA: TGTGCCAGCACATCTTTAATGCTCGGGCACCCAAGGTTTTTT. Protein sequence: CASTSLMLGHPRFF.

V is TRBV19 and J is TRBJ2-7, with TRBD1 as a possible D gene (6 bases). V dropped 1 base and J dropped 4 bases, with 8 bases sitting between them. The CDR3 runs 13 residues. Germline V CDR1 and CDR2: LNHDA, SQIVND (reference sequence). The CDR3 is CASSIVGQYEQYF. CDR3 bases: TGTGCCAGTAGTATAGTGGGACAATACGAGCAGTACTTC.

This clone was counted a single time. The genes are TRBV7-9 and TRBJ1-2, with a tentative D call TRBD1 (5 bases). Germline CDR1 is SEHNR and CDR2 is FQNEAQ (reference sequence). V dropped 1 base and J dropped 8 bases, with 14 bases sitting between them. The CDR3 totals 14 residues. CDR3 DNA: TGTGCCAGCAGCTTAGACGGGGCAGGGAGAGGCTACACCTTC. Its translation: CASSLDGAGRGYTF. The full variable domain, completed using reference TRBV7-9 and TRBJ1-2, is DTGVSQNPRHKITKRGQNVTFRCDPISEHNRLYWYRQTLGQGPEFLTYFQNEAQLEKSRLLSDRFSAERPKGSFSTLEIQRTEQGDSAMYLCASSLDGAGRGYTFGSGTRLTVV.

CDR3 region: CASSQRDGDNEQFF. The CDR3 coding sequence is TGTGCCAGCTCACAACGGGACGGCGACAATGAGCAGTTCTTC. This rearrangement joins TRBV18 to TRBJ2-1; D could derive from TRBD1 or TRBD2 (5 bases each). Trimming took 4 bases from V and 5 from J, leaving 12 bases between them. The CDR3 has 14 residues. The germline V gene encodes CDR1 KGHSH and CDR2 LQKENI.

The V call is TRBV30, the J call TRBJ1-3; perhaps TRBD1 as D (5 bases). Trimming left V 5 bases short and J 0 bases short, with 11 bases between. CDR1 is GTSNPN, CDR2 SVGIG, per germline (reference sequence). CDR3 size: 14 residues. The CDR3 here is CAWGLDTSGNTIYF. CDR3 sequence (DNA): TGTGCCTGGGGGCTGGACACCTCTGGAAACACCATATATTTT. The variable domain in full, completed from reference TRBV30 and TRBJ1-3, reads SQTIHQWPATLVQPVGSPLSLECTVEGTSNPNLYWYRQAAGRGLQLLFYSVGIGQISSEVPQNLSASRPQDRQFILSSKKLLLSDSGFYLCAWGLDTSGNTIYFGEGSWLTVV.

This sequence joins TRBV30 and TRBJ2-3; no firm D call. CDR3 length equals 14 residues. Germline V gene sequence: CDR1 GTSNPN, CDR2 SVGIG (reference sequence). CDR3 in DNA: TGTGCGTTTGAATCGGAAATTAGCACAGATACGCAGTATTTT. Protein sequence: CAFESEISTDTQYF.

The CDR3 here is CASSQRDRDLGKLFF. CDR3 nucleotides: TGCGCCAGCAGTCAAAGGGACAGGGACTTAGGAAAACTGTTTTTT. This chain links TRBV23-1 with TRBJ1-4; TRBD1 matches 9 bases. TRBV23-1 qualifies as an ORF whose function is uncertain. This CDR3 has 15 amino acids. Losses at the gene ends were 2 bases for V and 10 bases for J; bases not matched to a gene: 8.

As regards this clone: A read error may be the cause here, since a much bigger clone is one base away. The chain uses TRBV6-5 and TRBJ2-2, with 9 positions matching TRBD2. This CDR3 spans 15 amino acids. Germline CDR1 MNHEY, CDR2 SVGAGI. The CDR3 region is CTSTRLADHTGELFF. CDR3 bases: TGTACCAGCACCCGACTAGCGGACCACACCGGGGAGCTGTTTTTT.

This chain joins TRBV12-5 and TRBJ1-5, with 7 bases matching TRBD1. The CDR3 runs 14 residues. The germline gives CDR1 LGHNT, CDR2 FRNRAP. Trimming removed 6 bases from V and 2 bases from J; junction bases left unmatched: 4. CDR3 sequence reads: CASGRGQGNQPQHF. The CDR3 DNA sequence: TGTGCTAGTGGCCGCGGACAGGGCAATCAGCCCCAGCATTTT.

The gene calls are TRBV4-3 and TRBJ1-2, with D possibly being TRBD1 (6 bases). The germline V gene encodes CDR1 LGHNA and CDR2 YSLEER. The CDR3 spans 15 residues. V dropped 4 bases and J dropped 8 bases, with 20 bases sitting between them. In DNA, the CDR3 is TGCGCCAGCAGCCCCGGGACGGGGGGGGGCTGGGGCTACACCTTC. Its translation is CASSPGTGGGWGYTF.

The rearrangement uses TRBV29-1 and TRBJ2-7; D not resolved. Germline lookup yields CDR1 SQVTM and CDR2 ANQGSEA. V lost 3 bases to trimming and J lost 5 bases, with 8 bases between them. The CDR3 is made up of 11 amino acids. The CDR3 region is CSVDLGHEQYF. The CDR3 coding sequence is TGCAGCGTTGATTTGGGCCACGAGCAGTACTTC.